Presented here are 10 T cell receptor beta chains from one specimen sequenced in a study of a mutant IDH1 vaccine in newly diagnosed glioma. Measured with immunoSEQ multiplex PCR; TCRdb has only the in-frame clones, and not every one. The data show roughly 70,000 clones, approximately 80% seen once. Time point noted: week 23, last vaccination. Each dose of the vaccine consisted of 300 ug of mutant IDH1 20-mer peptide, with topical imiquimod. The antigens of these receptors remain unknown. Sequenced here: PBMCs, sampled from a glioma patient whose treatment included an IDH1 peptide vaccine. Receptors originate from a man aged 18 to 30 with glioma.

CDR3: CASSVNPTPTEAFF. The CDR3 DNA follows: TGTGCCAGCAGCGTAAATCCGACGCCCACTGAAGCTTTCTTT. The gene calls are TRBV9 and TRBJ1-1; D gene ambiguous. The CDR3 extends over 14 amino acids. V was pared by 1 base and J by 4 bases, with 11 bases between. Germline CDR1 and CDR2: SGDLS and YYNGEE.

The V call is TRBV5-6, the J call TRBJ1-5, with D hard to call. The V end was cut by 5 bases, the J end by 7 bases, with 22 bases between. The length of the CDR3 is 16 residues. CDR1 SGHDT and CDR2 YYEEEE come from the germline V gene. The CDR3 DNA follows: TGTGCCAGCAGTACGAGTAGAAGAGGGCCGGACCAGCCCCAGCATTTT. This translates into CASSTSRRGPDQPQHF.

This clone was recorded only once. The chain links TRBV30 to TRBJ2-5, with D possibly TRBD1 on 6 matching bases. This CDR3 spans 14 amino acids. Between the trimmed V and J ends, which lost 0 bases and 5 bases, there was a span of 13 bases. Germline CDR1 reads GTSNPN; CDR2 reads SVGIG (reference sequence). CDR3 sequence reads: CAWSVQGFGETQYF. DNA of the CDR3: TGTGCCTGGAGTGTACAGGGTTTCGGCGAGACCCAGTACTTC.

A single count supports this clone. The V and J genes are TRBV7-3 and TRBJ1-2, with D perhaps matching TRBD1 (6 bases). CDR3 length: 14 amino acids. The germline gives CDR1 SGHTA, CDR2 FQGTGA. Trimming stripped 1 base from V and 6 bases from J, with 12 bases between. For the CDR3, the DNA is TGTGCCAGCAGCTTAAGTGGGGGGGCCGATGGCTACACCTTC. Translated: CASSLSGGADGYTF.

This rearrangement joins TRBV29-1 to TRBJ2-3; a weak D match, TRBD1 (6 bases). This CDR3 region has 13 residues. Deletions cut 5 bases from V and 1 base from J, with 10 bases between. Germline CDR1 reads SQVTM; CDR2 reads ANQGSEA. CDR3 coding DNA: TGCAGCGTTACCGGACAGCGCACAGATACGCAGTATTTT. It specifies CSVTGQRTDTQYF.

CDR3 sequence: CASRPSGQGLYNEQFF. The CDR3 DNA follows: TGTGCCAGCAGGCCCTCGGGACAGGGGTTATACAATGAGCAGTTCTTC. The genes are TRBV7-9 and TRBJ2-1; 10 bases match TRBD1. Germline CDR1 is SEHNR and CDR2 is FQNEAQ (reference sequence). V shed 6 bases and J 4 bases; nucleotides not matched to a gene: 9. The CDR3 extends over 16 amino acids.

The chain recombines TRBV28 with TRBJ1-2, with D perhaps TRBD1 (6 bases). CDR3 length: 13 residues. V gave up 5 bases and J gave up 1 base, with 8 bases separating them. CDR1 is MDHEN and CDR2 is SYDVKM in the germline V gene. The CDR3 is CASSGQHNYGYTF. DNA for the CDR3: TGTGCCAGCAGTGGACAGCATAACTATGGCTACACCTTC.

This sequence joins TRBV27 and TRBJ1-5, with D hard to call. Germline V lookup: CDR1 MNHEY, CDR2 SMNVEV (reference sequence). Trimming left V 6 bases short and J 4 bases short, with 10 bases between. The CDR3 is 13 residues long. The CDR3 region is CASSPLGNQPQHF. The CDR3 DNA follows: TGTGCCAGCAGCCCCCTTGGGAATCAGCCCCAGCATTTT.

The chain couples TRBV6-5 to TRBJ2-1; D remains unclear. Trimming removed 6 bases at V and 3 bases at J, with 3 bases between. The CDR3 is 11 amino acids. In germline, CDR1 is MNHEY, CDR2 SVGAGI. CDR3 bases: TGTGCCAGCAGCCTCTACAATGAGCAGTTCTTC. Translated: CASSLYNEQFF.

The rearrangement links TRBV19 to TRBJ2-6; D might be TRBD1 (5 bases). The CDR3 runs 18 residues. Germline loops: CDR1 LNHDA, CDR2 SQIVND (reference sequence). Trimming cost V 7 bases and J 0 bases, with 19 bases left between them. The CDR3 sequence: CASNNEAGPISGANVLTF. CDR3 bases: TGTGCCAGTAACAACGAGGCAGGGCCTATCTCTGGGGCCAACGTCCTGACTTTC.